Listed below are T cell receptor delta chains from one sample, sequenced in a study of gamma-delta T cells after stem cell transplantation. TCRdb reanalysed the RT-PCR reads with CATT. The sample lists about 1,000 delta-chain clones; 0.95% to 1.5% were seen once. The sample comprised gamma-delta T cells. Every receptor here comes from a human donor. It is not recorded whose cells these are; they may come from a transplant donor. Both conserved end residues are part of each CDR3. The D gene is left open where the match is weak. The size of a clone is reported for some rows only, either as once, few or many, or as a class for expanded clones.

v_call	cdr3_length	clone_size	j_call	d_call	cdr3_nt	cdr3_aa
TRDV2	19	few	TRDJ1	TRDD3	TGTGCCTGTGACCCAATCTCAGCTACTGGGGGTAACAACACCGATAAACTCATCTTT	CACDPISATGGNNTDKLIF
TRDV2	15	NA	TRDJ1	TRDD3	TGTGCCTGTGAACCCCTGGGGGATACGCCCGATGAACTCATCTTT	CACEPLGDTPDELIF
TRDV2	20	large	TRDJ1	TRDD3	TGTGCCTGTGACACCGTTGCCGGGGGATACTTAACACGGTACACCGATAAACTCATCTTT	CACDTVAGGYLTRYTDKLIF
TRDV2	15	few	TRDJ1	TRDD3	TGTGCCTGTGACACCGTTCTGGGGGTCACCGATAAACTCATCTTT	CACDTVLGVTDKLIF
TRDV2	20	large	TRDJ1	TRDD3	TGTGCCTGTGACACAATGGTACTGGGGGATACATCGTCGCACACCGATAAACTCATCTTT	CACDTMVLGDTSSHTDKLIF
TRDV2	15	NA	TRDJ1	NA	TGTGCCTGTGACCCACTTGGGGATCGGGCCGATAAACTCATCTTT	CACDPLGDRADKLIF
TRDV2	18	few	TRDJ1	TRDD3	TGTGCCTGTGACACTCTGATGACATGGACTGGGGACACCGATAAACTCATCTTT	CACDTLMTWTGDTDKLIF
TRDV2	16	few	TRDJ1	NA	TGTGCCTGTGACACCATAATGAGGAGAGGAACCGATAAACTCATCTTT	CACDTIMRRGTDKLIF
TRDV1	26	few	TRDJ1	NA	TGTGCTCTTGGGGAATTAAAACAAGGCCTTCCTACTCTCAAGCCTTACTGGGGGATTAGTTCCGATAAACTCATCTTT	CALGELKQGLPTLKPYWGISSDKLIF
TRDV1	18	few	TRDJ1	NA	TGTGCTCTTGGGGAACTGGCCTCCAGTAAAGGGAACACCGATAAACTCATCTTT	CALGELASSKGNTDKLIF
TRDV1	26	few	TRDJ1	TRDD3	TGTGCTCTTGGGGAACTGAGTCTGGCCCCCGGGGACTGGGGGATACTCGAAGGATTACACACCGATAAACTCATCTTT	CALGELSLAPGDWGILEGLHTDKLIF
TRDV2	14	few	TRDJ1	NA	TGTGCCTGTGACACCGTGGGGGGCACCGATAAACTCATCTTT	CACDTVGGTDKLIF
TRDV2	15	NA	TRDJ1	TRDD3	TGTGCCTGGGACAGTTTACTGGGGGACACCGATAAACTCATCTTT	CAWDSLLGDTDKLIF
TRDV2	15	large	TRDJ1	TRDD3	TGTGCCTGTGACAAACTGGGGGAGCACACCGATAAACTCATCTTT	CACDKLGEHTDKLIF
TRDV2	24	large	TRDJ1	NA	TGTGCCTGTGACCCGGTATCGGGGTTCAGTTCCTCCTTTGTACTGGGACTCCCCACCGATAAACTCATCTTT	CACDPVSGFSSSFVLGLPTDKLIF
TRDV2	16	NA	TRDJ1	NA	TGTGCCTGTGACACCGGCTGGCCCAACGCTGGCGATAAACTCATCTTT	CACDTGWPNAGDKLIF
TRDV2	18	NA	TRDJ1	TRDD3	TGTGCCTGTGACCCCGTCCAGGGCCTTTCTGGGGGATACGCCGAACTCATCTTT	CACDPVQGLSGGYAELIF
TRDV2	23	few	TRDJ1	TRDD3	TGTGCCTGTGACACCTTGCATGGGCCAACTGGGGGAAAGCCCTTCGATGCCTCCGATAAACTCATCTTT	CACDTLHGPTGGKPFDASDKLIF
TRDV2	17	NA	TRDJ1	NA	TGTGCCTGTGACACTCTCTACGAAGTAGAAGACACCGATAAACTCATCTTT	CACDTLYEVEDTDKLIF
TRDV2	18	few	TRDJ2	TRDD3	TGTGCCTGTGACCCACTGGGGATACACCCCCCCATGGGAGCACAACTCTTCTTT	CACDPLGIHPPMGAQLFF
TRDV2	17	NA	TRDJ1	TRDD3	TGTGCCTGTGACCACGTACTGGGGGTTTCCAACACCGATAAACTCATCTTT	CACDHVLGVSNTDKLIF
TRDV2	20	few	TRDJ1	TRDD3	TGTGCCTGTGACCAACCCCCGCTGGGGGATACTTTCCGGTACACCGATAAACTCATCTTT	CACDQPPLGDTFRYTDKLIF
TRDV2	16	NA	TRDJ1	TRDD3	TGTGCCTGTGACTCCCGGGGGGATACGGCCACCGATAAACTCATCTTT	CACDSRGDTATDKLIF
TRDV2	16	NA	TRDJ1	NA	TGTGCCTGTGACACCGTCCTGGCTGGAGACACCGATAAACTCATCTTT	CACDTVLAGDTDKLIF
TRDV2	18	large	TRDJ1	NA	TGTGCCTGTGATGGCCTCCTCAAGGGGCCGGTGTACACCGATAAACTCATCTTT	CACDGLLKGPVYTDKLIF
TRDV2	19	large	TRDJ3	NA	TGTGCCTGTGACCCACTACACGTCTACGGGGCCTGGGACACCCGACAGATGTTTTTC	CACDPLHVYGAWDTRQMFF
TRDV2	19	large	TRDJ1	TRDD3	TGTGCCTGTGACCGTTTACTGGGGGACGTGGGGGGTTACACCGATAAACTCATCTTT	CACDRLLGDVGGYTDKLIF
TRDV2	16	few	TRDJ1	NA	TGTGCCTGTGACACCGGTTTTGGGGTTTACACCGATAAACTCATCTTT	CACDTGFGVYTDKLIF
TRDV2	16	few	TRDJ1	TRDD3	TGTGCCTGTGACATACTGGGGGACCATTTCACCGATAAACTCATCTTT	CACDILGDHFTDKLIF
TRDV1	18	large	TRDJ1	NA	TGTGCTCTTGGGGAACCGTCCCTGGTGGGGGTGTACACCGATAAACTCATCTTT	CALGEPSLVGVYTDKLIF
TRDV2	19	few	TRDJ1	TRDD3	TGTGCCTGTGACACCGTCCGGTCTGGGGGAGACCTTGACACCGATAAACTCATCTTT	CACDTVRSGGDLDTDKLIF
TRDV1	17	NA	TRDJ1	TRDD3	TGTGCTCTTGTGGGACTACGGTTGTACTGGGGGACAGATAAACTCATCTTT	CALVGLRLYWGTDKLIF
TRDV3	18	NA	TRDJ1	NA	TGTGCCTTTAGCCCGTGGAGACCGGGGGCAATACTGACCGATAAACTCATCTTT	CAFSPWRPGAILTDKLIF
TRDV2	19	medium-sized	TRDJ3	TRDD3	TGTGCCTGTGACATTGTACTGGGGGATAAAAACTGGGACACCCGACAGATGTTTTTC	CACDIVLGDKNWDTRQMFF
TRDV2	22	few	TRDJ1	TRDD3	TGTGCCTGTGACCCCCTTCCCTCCCATTTATCTGGGGGAACGGGTCACACCGATAAACTCATCTTT	CACDPLPSHLSGGTGHTDKLIF
TRDV2	24	few	TRDJ3	TRDD3	TGTGCCTGTGACAGCCCTCAACTGGGGGATACGCTAAATAGTAAATCCTGGGACACCCGACAGATGTTTTTC	CACDSPQLGDTLNSKSWDTRQMFF
TRDV2	17	hyperexpanded	TRDJ1	NA	TGTGCCTGTGACACGTGGGCCCCCGACGGGGGGACCGATAAACTCATCTTT	CACDTWAPDGGTDKLIF
TRDV2	15	large	TRDJ1	NA	TGTGCCTGTGATGCGATGGGGCGAATCACCGATAAACTTATCTTT	CACDAMGRITDKLIF
TRDV2	15	large	TRDJ1	NA	TGTGCCTGTGACACCGTGGGGGGGTACACCGATAAACTCATCTTT	CACDTVGGYTDKLIF
TRDV1	24	few	TRDJ2	TRDD3	TGTGCTCTTGGGGACCCCTGCCTTCGGACGGCGGTCTGGGGGATTTGCCCGGGACGCGCACAACTCTTCTTT	CALGDPCLRTAVWGICPGRAQLFF
TRDV2	14	hyperexpanded	TRDJ1	NA	TGTGCCTGTGACACCGTTATGGCGACCGATAAACTCATCTTT	CACDTVMATDKLIF
TRDV2	19	few	TRDJ3	TRDD3	TGTGCCTGTGACACCGTACTGGGGGATACGCACTGGGACACCCGACAGATGTTTTTC	CACDTVLGDTHWDTRQMFF
TRDV2	16	large	TRDJ1	TRDD3	TGTGCCTGTGACACTCTGGGGGTCCCGTACACCGATAAACTCATCTTT	CACDTLGVPYTDKLIF
TRDV2	17	large	TRDJ1	TRDD3	TGTGCCTGTTCGGTACTGGGGGACCCCAAGTACACCGATAAACTCATCTTT	CACSVLGDPKYTDKLIF
TRDV2	19	few	TRDJ1	TRDD3	TGTGCCTGTGACACCATGAGTACTGGGGGACATAAGTACACCGATAAACTCATCTTT	CACDTMSTGGHKYTDKLIF
TRDV2	14	NA	TRDJ1	TRDD3	TGTGCCTGTGACATCCTGGGGGATACGGGTAAACTCATCTTT	CACDILGDTGKLIF
TRDV1	20	medium-sized	TRDJ1	TRDD3	TGTGCTCTTGGGGAAAAGTGGGGAAAACGTAGCTGGGGGGACACCGATAAACTCATCTTT	CALGEKWGKRSWGDTDKLIF
TRDV2	17	few	TRDJ1	TRDD3	TGTGCCTGTGACCCCGTACTGGGGGATACGCGTGACGATAAACTCATCTTT	CACDPVLGDTRDDKLIF
TRDV2	20	medium-sized	TRDJ1	TRDD3	TGTGCCTGTGACCCCCTGCGTACTGGGGGATACGCTGATCGGACCGATAAACTCATCTTT	CACDPLRTGGYADRTDKLIF
TRDV2	15	few	TRDJ1	TRDD3	TGTGCCTGTGACACAGTAGGGATACGAGGCGATAAACTCATCTTT	CACDTVGIRGDKLIF
TRDV2	14	NA	TRDJ1	NA	TGTGCCTGTGACGCACTGGGTGGCACCGATAAACTCATCTTT	CACDALGGTDKLIF
TRDV2	16	few	TRDJ1	NA	TGTGCCTGTGACAGTCTACTTGGGACCTACACCGATAAACTCATCTTT	CACDSLLGTYTDKLIF